The 27 T cell receptor beta chains presented below share a single source sample, sequenced in a study of blood T cell repertoires in COVID-19. TCRdb's table, derived via immunoSEQ multiplex PCR, lists solely in-frame clones and lacks some. The profile covers around 310,000 clones, with over 85% appearing a single time and roughly 10% taken by the ten largest. The sequencing input was PBMCs or T cells enriched from blood (not recorded which). The receptors were gathered from a woman aged 30 to 39 who had recovered from COVID-19.

This chain connects TRBV19 to TRBJ2-3, with 7 nucleotides matching TRBD1. Trimming cost V 6 bases and J 0 bases; bases outside gene matches: 6. CDR3 length equals 15 residues. Looked up from germline, CDR1 is LNHDA and CDR2 is SQIVND (reference sequence). The CDR3 spells CASSESGGSTDTQYF. The CDR3 bases are TGTGCCAGTAGCGAATCAGGGGGTAGCACAGATACGCAGTATTTT.

This clone was recorded once. The chain carries TRBV27 and TRBJ1-3, with 7 bases fitting TRBD1. There are 15 residues in the CDR3. V gave up 5 bases and J gave up 2 bases; unmatched junction bases: 6. Germline V gene data show CDR1 as MNHEY and CDR2 as SMNVEV (reference sequence). The CDR3 DNA is TGTGCCAGCAGTCGGGGGCAGGGGGCTGGAAACACCATATATTTT. Its protein is CASSRGQGAGNTIYF.

This chain links TRBV29-1 with TRBJ2-7, with 9 bases identical to TRBD1. The CDR3 is 14 residues long. V was pared by 7 bases and J by 4 bases, with 11 bases of the junction left unmatched. Germline loops: CDR1 SQVTM, CDR2 ANQGSEA. DNA of the CDR3: TGCAGCGCCACATCCTGGGACAGGGAGTACGAGCAGTACTTC. This gives the protein CSATSWDREYEQYF.

The chain couples TRBV6-2 or TRBV6-3 to TRBJ2-7, with a tentative D call TRBD2 (6 bases). There are 15 residues in the CDR3. The germline gives CDR1 MNHEY, CDR2 SVGEGT. The V end lost 2 bases, the J end lost 2 bases, and 13 bases lay between the germline ends. The CDR3 is CASSYGGDPAYEQYF. For the CDR3, the DNA is TGTGCCAGCAGTTACGGAGGGGATCCCGCCTACGAGCAGTACTTC.

The chain carries TRBV7-2 and TRBJ2-1; D is uncertain. V lost 10 bases, J lost 4 bases, and 11 bases lay in between. There are 12 residues in the CDR3. From germline, CDR1 is SGHTA and CDR2 FQGNSA. CDR3 loop: CATMTDYNEQFF. CDR3 sequence (DNA): TGTGCCACCATGACTGATTACAATGAGCAGTTCTTC. Using reference TRBV7-2 and TRBJ2-1 for the parts outside the CDR3, the full variable domain is GAGVSQSPSNKVTEKGKDVELRCDPISGHTALYWYRQSLGQGLEFLIYFQGNSAPDKSGLPSDRFSAERTGGSVSTLTIQRTQQEDSAVYLCATMTDYNEQFFGPGTRLTVL.

The chain joins TRBV18 to TRBJ1-1, with 9 bases fitting TRBD1. The V gene's germline CDR1 is KGHSH and CDR2 LQKENI. The CDR3 runs to 15 residues. The V and J ends lost 6 bases and 5 bases, in that order; junction bases with no gene match: 10. In nucleotides, the CDR3 is TGTGCCAGCTCGTCTGAGACAGGGGGGGGGACTGAAGCTTTCTTT. It yields the protein CASSSETGGGTEAFF.

The sample holds one count of this clone. V usage is TRBV28 and J usage is TRBJ2-1, with D perhaps matching TRBD2 (7 bases). Germline assignment: CDR1 MDHEN and CDR2 SYDVKM. V lost 8 bases, J lost 5 bases, and 16 bases lay in between. The CDR3 spans 14 residues. CDR3 DNA: TGTGCCAGCTCTCCCGGGGGGCTAAACAATGAGCAGTTCTTC. Translating it yields CASSPGGLNNEQFF.

The V call is TRBV7-9, the J call TRBJ2-2; 7 bases map to TRBD2. The V segment lost 4 bases and the J segment 8 bases; nucleotides outside the gene matches: 22. Germline V gives CDR1 SEHNR, CDR2 FQNEAQ (reference sequence). CDR3 length: 19 residues. The CDR3 nucleotides read TGTGCCAGCAGCTCCGCTAGACTAGCAGGTGGGTTCGTAATGGGGGAGCTGTTTTTT. Protein product: CASSSARLAGGFVMGELFF.

For this clone: The sample has other DNA sequences that encode this CDR3 too. V and J are TRBV19 and TRBJ2-2; a possible D gene is TRBD2 (5 bases). Trimming removed 2 bases at V and 5 bases at J, with 6 bases between. CDR3 length: 13 residues. Germline V gives CDR1 LNHDA, CDR2 SQIVND (reference sequence). CDR3 protein: CASSIRGTGELFF. CDR3 nucleotide sequence: TGTGCCAGTAGTATAAGAGGGACCGGGGAGCTGTTTTTT. The full variable domain, rest sourced from reference TRBV19 and TRBJ2-2, is DGGITQSPKYLFRKEGQNVTLSCEQNLNHDAMYWYRQDPGQGLRLIYYSQIVNDFQKGDIAEGYSVSREKKESFPLTVTSAQKNPTAFYLCASSIRGTGELFFGEGSRLTVL.

The chain carries TRBV9 and TRBJ2-1; D gene uncertain. Germline values: CDR1 SGDLS, CDR2 YYNGEE. V lost 3 bases to trimming and J lost 7 bases, with 11 bases between them. The CDR3 is 13 amino acids. This chain's CDR3 is CASSAPSANEQFF. The CDR3 DNA sequence: TGTGCCAGCAGCGCTCCAAGTGCGAATGAGCAGTTCTTC.

J is TRBJ2-5 and V is TRBV5-1, with 9 bases matching TRBD1. Germline V lookup: CDR1 SGHRS, CDR2 YFSETQ. The CDR3 covers 15 residues. The J segment lost 5 bases and the V segment lost 4 bases, leaving 9 bases of the junction unmatched. CDR3 DNA sequence: TGCGCCAGCAGCGTGGACAGGGGTCAGCCTGAGACCCAGTACTTC. Encoded protein: CASSVDRGQPETQYF.

This chain joins TRBV5-5 and TRBJ2-1; weak D call: TRBD1 (5 bases). This CDR3 comprises 12 residues. V lost 2 bases to trimming and J lost 14 bases, with 14 bases between them. Per germline, CDR1 SGHKS and CDR2 YYEKEE (reference sequence). Written as DNA, the CDR3 is TGTGCCAGCAGCTTTCTTAATGGGGCTGAGTTCTTC. Its translation: CASSFLNGAEFF.

The J gene is TRBJ2-7, the V gene TRBV1; TRBD2, the D gene given by the table, was not confirmed from the DNA. TRBV1 is annotated as a pseudogene. There are 16 residues in the CDR3. This CDR3 is CTSSQGKRVHPYEQYF. The DNA of the CDR3 is TGCACCAGCAGCCAGGGAAAGCGGGTCCACCCCTACGAGCAGTACTTC.

V gene TRBV10-2 combines with J gene TRBJ1-2; D not certain. The germline V and J ends were trimmed by 6 bases and 8 bases, with 19 bases remaining between them. Germline CDR1 is WSHSY and CDR2 is SAAADI. The CDR3 contains 14 residues. The CDR3 is CASSPGIPAWGYTF. The CDR3 DNA reads TGCGCCAGCAGCCCCGGGATCCCGGCCTGGGGCTACACCTTC.

The rearrangement links TRBV9 to TRBJ2-2, with 8 bases fitting TRBD2. V lost 4 bases to trimming and J lost 4 bases; unmatched junction nucleotides: 9. This CDR3 has 16 residues. Per germline, CDR1 SGDLS and CDR2 YYNGEE. This CDR3 reads CASSLTSGILTGELFF. The CDR3, as DNA: TGTGCCAGCAGCTTAACTAGCGGAATACTCACCGGGGAGCTGTTTTTT.

The genes are TRBV5-1 and TRBJ1-4, with 7 bases that match TRBD1. The CDR3 has 15 amino acids. CDR1 is SGHRS and CDR2 is YFSETQ in the germline V gene. The ends lost 3 bases at V and 4 bases at J; junction bases unmatched: 6. CDR3 in DNA: TGCGCCAGCAGCTCGGCCAGGGGGTATAATGAAAAACTGTTTTTT. Amino acid sequence: CASSSARGYNEKLFF.

V is TRBV5-1 and J is TRBJ2-3, with 13 positions matching TRBD2. Germline V gene data show CDR1 as SGHRS and CDR2 as YFSETQ. With V trimmed by 4 bases and J by 4 bases, 3 bases remained unmatched. This CDR3 contains 15 residues. CDR3 protein: CASSGGLAGSDTQYF. CDR3 nucleotides: TGCGCCAGCAGCGGGGGACTAGCGGGATCAGATACGCAGTATTTT.

This clone was counted a single time. Other DNA sequences in the sample encode the same CDR3. V gene TRBV12-3 or TRBV12-4 combines with J gene TRBJ2-3, with 7 positions matching TRBD1. This CDR3 is built from 12 residues. The ends lost 6 bases at V and 6 bases at J; junction bases unmatched: 3. The CDR3 protein is CASSLTGDTQYF. The CDR3 nucleotides read TGTGCCAGCAGCCTGACAGGGGATACGCAGTATTTT.

The chain carries TRBV11-2 and TRBJ2-7, with D perhaps TRBD2 (5 bases). The CDR3 is 15 amino acids. The germline CDR1 and CDR2 sequences are SGHAT and FQNNGV. Between the trimmed V and J ends, which lost 5 bases and 4 bases, there was a span of 18 bases. The CDR3 here is CASSQLYLGGYEQYF. CDR3 coding DNA: TGTGCCAGCAGCCAACTGTATCTTGGAGGATACGAGCAGTACTTC.

The V gene is TRBV9, the J gene TRBJ2-7; D is possibly TRBD1 (5 bases). Germline CDR1 and CDR2: SGDLS and YYNGEE. CDR3 size: 16 residues. V was cut by 0 bases and J by 5 bases, with 18 bases left in between. DNA for the CDR3: TGTGCCAGCAGCGTAGATAGTCGGTCAGGGATTAACGAGCAGTACTTC. It yields the protein CASSVDSRSGINEQYF.

The rearrangement links TRBV6-5 to TRBJ1-2; D is ambiguous. The CDR3 is 14 amino acids. With 2 bases removed from V and 0 bases from J, the gap between germline ends came to 7 bases. Germline V CDR1 and CDR2: MNHEY, SVGAGI. The CDR3 DNA follows: TGTGCCAGCAGTTACGAGAGAACTAACTATGGCTACACCTTC. As protein: CASSYERTNYGYTF.

The chain uses TRBV6-5 and TRBJ2-7; perhaps TRBD2 as D (6 bases). V was shortened by 7 bases and J by 6 bases, with 19 bases between the two germline ends. This CDR3 is 14 amino acids long. Germline CDR1 and CDR2: MNHEY and SVGAGI. CDR3 in DNA: TGTGCCAGCACTCCCGCGGGGTCCCCCGGCGAGCAGTACTTC. Encoded protein: CASTPAGSPGEQYF.

The rearrangement joins TRBV5-8 to TRBJ2-2, with 9 bases fitting TRBD1. This CDR3 is built from 15 residues. Germline V CDR1 and CDR2: SGHTS, YDEGEE. The J segment lost 6 bases and the V segment lost 3 bases, leaving 6 bases of the junction unmatched. CDR3 residues: CASSWGTGFAGELFF. DNA of the CDR3: TGTGCCAGCAGCTGGGGGACAGGGTTCGCCGGGGAGCTGTTTTTT.

The chain uses TRBV5-1 and TRBJ1-6; D is unclear. V was clipped by 0 bases and J by 9 bases, with 10 bases between them. CDR3 size: 14 residues. Germline V gene sequence: CDR1 SGHRS, CDR2 YFSETQ. The DNA for the CDR3 is TGCGCCAGCAGCTTGGCAGGTATAACTTCACCCCTCCACTTT. Its protein product is CASSLAGITSPLHF.

The chain uses TRBV19 and TRBJ1-1; possible D gene TRBD1, 6 bases. Germline CDR1 LNHDA, CDR2 SQIVND (reference sequence). Trimming pared 6 bases from V and 4 bases from J, leaving 15 bases between. CDR3 length: 14 amino acids. This chain's CDR3 is CASSYYRVRTEAFF. CDR3 in DNA: TGTGCCAGTAGCTACTACAGGGTGCGCACTGAAGCTTTCTTT.

The V and J genes are TRBV7-9 and TRBJ2-3; 10 nucleotides align to TRBD2. The CDR3 is 15 amino acids. The ends lost 6 bases at V and 4 bases at J; junction bases unmatched: 7. CDR1 and CDR2 (germline): SEHNR, FQNEAQ (reference sequence). The CDR3 here is CASRKREGTSDTQYF. DNA of the CDR3: TGTGCCAGCAGGAAGCGGGAGGGGACGTCAGATACGCAGTATTTT.

This clone has only one observation. The chain has TRBV29-1 and TRBJ2-7; possible D gene TRBD1, 5 bases. Germline CDR1 and CDR2: SQVTM and ANQGSEA. The germline V and J ends were trimmed by 3 bases and 2 bases, with 8 bases remaining between them. The CDR3 sequence is 12 residues long. DNA of the CDR3: TGCAGCGTTGAGACAGAACCCTACGAGCAGTACTTC. This gives the protein CSVETEPYEQYF.